These 32 T cell receptor beta chains share one sample of origin, sequenced in a study of cytomegalovirus exposure and HLA in healthy donors. The PCR contained 60 Vbeta and 13 Jbeta primers. Here immunoSEQ multiplex PCR was the method, and the copy in TCRdb shows in-frame clones only, minus some. The table records tens of thousands of clones, 60% to 70% of them present only once. The sequenced material came from PBMCs. These receptors were taken from a woman under 40 in good health and CMV-seronegative.

This clone was seen more than once but under ten times. V is TRBV6-1 and J is TRBJ2-3; D is perhaps TRBD2 (5 bases). CDR1 is MNHNS, CDR2 SASEGT, per germline. The germline V and J ends were trimmed by 9 bases and 0 bases, with 10 bases remaining between them. The CDR3 is made up of 13 amino acids. CDR3 region: CASLRDSTDTQYF. The CDR3 DNA follows: TGTGCCAGTTTGAGGGATAGCACAGATACGCAGTATTTT.

The rearrangement joins TRBV28 to TRBJ1-5, with TRBD1 identical over 9 bases. Unmatched junction bases numbered 6, after V lost 2 bases and J lost 7 bases. The CDR3 covers 15 residues. From germline, CDR1 is MDHEN and CDR2 SYDVKM. The chain's CDR3 is CASSLATGGKQPQHF. The CDR3 DNA follows: TGTGCCAGCAGTTTAGCGACAGGGGGGAAACAGCCCCAGCATTTT.

The rearrangement uses TRBV7-2 and TRBJ1-1; 9 nucleotides match TRBD1. The V and J ends lost 6 bases and 3 bases, in that order; junction bases with no gene match: 8. The germline CDR1 and CDR2 sequences are SGHTA and FQGNSA. The CDR3 is made up of 15 amino acids. CDR3 bases: TGTGCCAGCAGTCCGACCGGGACAGGGTACACTGAAGCTTTCTTT. Protein product: CASSPTGTGYTEAFF.

The chain recombines TRBV11-3 with TRBJ2-5; 14 nucleotides match TRBD2. This CDR3 region has 17 residues. Germline CDR1 reads SGHNT; CDR2 reads YENEEA. Losses at the gene ends were 4 bases for V and 4 bases for J; bases not matched to a gene: 8. The CDR3 sequence: CASSWGTSGGRGETQYF. As DNA, the CDR3 is TGTGCCAGCAGCTGGGGGACTAGCGGGGGCAGAGGAGAGACCCAGTACTTC.

This chain links TRBV4-1 with TRBJ2-1; 7 bases are shared with TRBD2. Trimming removed 1 base from V and 1 base from J; junction bases left unmatched: 7. Germline V gives CDR1 MGHRA, CDR2 YSYEKL. The CDR3 is made up of 17 amino acids. This CDR3 is CASSQGITSESYNEQFF. The CDR3, as DNA: TGCGCCAGCAGCCAAGGCATAACTAGCGAGTCCTACAATGAGCAGTTCTTC.

The J gene is TRBJ2-1, the V gene TRBV5-1, with a possible D match to TRBD1 (5 bases). V dropped 4 bases and J dropped 6 bases, with 8 bases sitting between them. The CDR3 is made up of 12 amino acids. Looked up from germline, CDR1 is SGHRS and CDR2 is YFSETQ. The CDR3 DNA reads TGCGCCAGCAGCAGTAGGGGCAATGAGCAGTTCTTC. Its translation is CASSSRGNEQFF.

The rearrangement links TRBV5-1 to TRBJ2-5; no definite D call. CDR3 size: 13 residues. CDR1 and CDR2 (germline): SGHRS, YFSETQ. Deletions cut 2 bases from V and 2 bases from J, with 7 bases between. This CDR3 is CASSFQSQETQYF. CDR3 nucleotide sequence: TGCGCCAGCAGCTTCCAGTCTCAAGAGACCCAGTACTTC. The entire variable domain, with the rest obtained from reference TRBV5-1 and TRBJ2-5, is as follows: KAGVTQTPRYLIKTRGQQVTLSCSPISGHRSVSWYQQTPGQGLQFLFEYFSETQRNKGNFPGRFSGRQFSNSRSEMNVSTLELGDSALYLCASSFQSQETQYFGPGTRLLVL.

This clone occurred a few times. The CDR3 nucleotides read TGTGCCAGCAGGCAGAGCGGGGCCTCCTACAATGAGCAGTTCTTC. This sequence encodes CASRQSGASYNEQFF. V and J are TRBV7-2 and TRBJ2-1, with 7 positions matching TRBD2. The CDR3 runs 15 residues. V lost 6 bases to trimming and J lost 0 bases; unmatched junction nucleotides: 5. The germline V gene encodes CDR1 SGHTA and CDR2 FQGNSA.

The CDR3 loop is CASSPGQGAATNEKLFF. CDR3 DNA sequence: TGTGCCAGCAGCCCGGGACAGGGGGCGGCAACTAATGAAAAACTGTTTTTT. The chain recombines TRBV7-8 with TRBJ1-4, with 12 bases identical to TRBD1. V trimming: 5 bases; J trimming: 0 bases; junction bases outside the gene matches: 4. From germline, CDR1 is SGHVS and CDR2 FQNEAQ. The CDR3 loop spans 17 amino acids. The full variable domain, completed using reference TRBV7-8 and TRBJ1-4, is GAGVSQSPRYKVAKRGQDVALRCDPISGHVSLFWYQQALGQGPEFLTYFQNEAQLDKSGLPSDRFFAERPEGSVSTLKIQRTQQEDSAVYLCASSPGQGAATNEKLFFGSGTQLSVL.

The rearrangement uses TRBV27 and TRBJ2-7; D gene ambiguous. CDR3 length equals 13 residues. V lost 3 bases and J 2 bases, leaving 8 bases between the germline ends. Looked up from germline, CDR1 is MNHEY and CDR2 is SMNVEV (reference sequence). The CDR3, as DNA: TGTGCCAGCAGTTTTGCGCGAACCTACGAGCAGTACTTC. As protein: CASSFARTYEQYF.

The chain has TRBV5-1 and TRBJ2-7; D is undetermined. This CDR3 contains 16 residues. Germline V CDR1 and CDR2: SGHRS, YFSETQ. V lost 0 bases and J 0 bases, leaving 13 bases between the germline ends. The CDR3 sequence is CASSLAPIPDSYEQYF. As DNA, the CDR3 is TGCGCCAGCAGCTTGGCCCCTATTCCTGACTCCTACGAGCAGTACTTC. The complete variable domain, with remaining parts taken from reference TRBV5-1 and TRBJ2-7, reads KAGVTQTPRYLIKTRGQQVTLSCSPISGHRSVSWYQQTPGQGLQFLFEYFSETQRNKGNFPGRFSGRQFSNSRSEMNVSTLELGDSALYLCASSLAPIPDSYEQYFGPGTRLTVT.

The genes are TRBV28 and TRBJ2-3; 9 bases line up with TRBD1. V shed 4 bases, J shed 5 bases, and the junction held 10 bases outside the gene matches. The germline gives CDR1 MDHEN, CDR2 SYDVKM. The CDR3 is made up of 16 amino acids. As DNA, the CDR3 is TGTGCCAGCAGTTCCTATCCGGGACAGGGACAAGATACGCAGTATTTT. This gives the protein CASSSYPGQGQDTQYF.

This clone was counted a few times. The J gene is TRBJ1-4, the V gene TRBV11-2; 10 positions agree with TRBD1. This CDR3 region has 14 residues. Germline V gene data show CDR1 as SGHAT and CDR2 as FQNNGV. The trim removed 3 bases at V and 8 bases at J, leaving 3 bases unmatched. The CDR3: CASSFGQGGEKLFF. The DNA of the CDR3 is TGTGCCAGCAGCTTCGGACAGGGGGGAGAAAAACTGTTTTTT.

The CDR3 reads CASSPDRGRRYGYTF. The DNA of the CDR3 is TGTGCCAGCAGTCCGGACAGGGGGCGACGTTATGGCTACACCTTC. V gene TRBV5-6 combines with J gene TRBJ1-2; 11 nucleotides match TRBD1. CDR1 SGHDT and CDR2 YYEEEE come from the germline V gene. J lost 5 bases, V lost 5 bases, and 8 bases had no gene match. The CDR3 loop spans 15 amino acids.

The chain uses TRBV7-8 and TRBJ1-2, with D maybe TRBD1 (5 bases). CDR1 and CDR2 from the germline V gene are SGHVS and FQNEAQ. The CDR3 consists of 13 residues. V lost 1 base and J 11 bases, leaving 14 bases between the germline ends. The CDR3 DNA follows: TGTGCCAGCAGCTTAGTCAGGGAAGGAGGGTACACCTTC. Encoded protein: CASSLVREGGYTF.

The V call is TRBV5-6, the J call TRBJ2-2; TRBD1 matches at 9 bases. From germline, CDR1 is SGHDT and CDR2 YYEEEE. Losses at the gene ends were 3 bases for V and 6 bases for J; bases not matched to a gene: 6. There are 15 residues in the CDR3. DNA for the CDR3: TGTGCCAGCAGCTCCAGACAGGGGGTGTCCGGGGAGCTGTTTTTT. Encoded protein: CASSSRQGVSGELFF. Full variable domain (rest looked up from reference TRBV5-6 and TRBJ2-2): DAGVTQSPTHLIKTRGQQVTLRCSPKSGHDTVSWYQQALGQGPQFIFQYYEEEERQRGNFPDRFSGHQFPNYSSELNVNALLLGDSALYLCASSSRQGVSGELFFGEGSRLTVL.

This chain uses TRBV15 with TRBJ2-7, with TRBD1 matching 7 bases. Germline V gene sequence: CDR1 LNHNV, CDR2 YYDKDF (reference sequence). This CDR3 comprises 14 residues. J gave up 2 bases and V 4 bases, and 5 bases lay outside the gene matches. CDR3 sequence (DNA): TGTGCCACCAGCACGGGACAGCCTACCTACGAGCAGTACTTC. Amino acids: CATSTGQPTYEQYF.

The chain joins TRBV9 to TRBJ2-2, with D perhaps TRBD2 (6 bases). CDR1 and CDR2 from the germline V gene are SGDLS and YYNGEE. Trimming shortened V by 0 bases and J by 9 bases, and 15 bases separated the two germline ends. This CDR3 contains 15 residues. For the CDR3, the DNA is TGTGCCAGCAGCGTAGTTAGTCAGGGAGGCCGGGAGCTGTTTTTT. It is translated as CASSVVSQGGRELFF.

The chain couples TRBV25-1 to TRBJ1-2; tentative D call: TRBD1 (5 bases). The length of the CDR3 is 17 residues. V lost 1 base to trimming and J lost 5 bases, with 20 bases between them. Per the germline V gene, CDR1 is MGHDK and CDR2 is SYGVNS. The CDR3 coding sequence is TGTGCCAGCAGTGAATCGGGCTCTGGGGCTGTCTATTATGGCTACACCTTC. Translating it yields CASSESGSGAVYYGYTF.

The chain is built from TRBV5-1 and TRBJ2-3, with TRBD2 matching 10 bases. With 0 bases clipped from V and 0 bases from J, the junction kept 13 bases outside the gene matches. The CDR3 extends over 20 amino acids. From germline, CDR1 is SGHRS and CDR2 YFSETQ. This chain's CDR3 is CASSLDLRLAGVLSTDTQYF. Written as DNA, the CDR3 is TGCGCCAGCAGCTTGGATTTAAGGCTAGCGGGAGTGTTAAGCACAGATACGCAGTATTTT. Complete variable domain (other parts from reference TRBV5-1 and TRBJ2-3): KAGVTQTPRYLIKTRGQQVTLSCSPISGHRSVSWYQQTPGQGLQFLFEYFSETQRNKGNFPGRFSGRQFSNSRSEMNVSTLELGDSALYLCASSLDLRLAGVLSTDTQYFGPGTRLTVL.

The count of this clone is one. This chain connects TRBV10-3 to TRBJ2-7; the match to TRBD1 covers 8 bases. Per germline, CDR1 ENHRY and CDR2 SYGVKD. After removal of 0 bases from V and 3 bases from J, the junction contained 4 bases not matched to a gene. This CDR3 comprises 15 residues. The DNA of the CDR3 is TGTGCCATCAGTGAGTCGGACAGGGAGTACTACGAGCAGTACTTC. Translation: CAISESDREYYEQYF.

This chain uses TRBV4-3 with TRBJ1-2; D not certain. The germline V gene has CDR1 LGHNA and CDR2 YSLEER. The V gene lost 1 base and the J gene lost 4 bases, with 7 bases spanning the gap. The CDR3 is 13 residues long. CDR3 region: CASSQGTGYGYTF. CDR3 nucleotide sequence: TGCGCCAGCAGCCAAGGAACTGGCTATGGCTACACCTTC.

This clone was detected a few times. This rearrangement joins TRBV5-1 to TRBJ2-2, with unresolved D. V dropped 4 bases and J dropped 5 bases, with 12 bases sitting between them. There are 14 residues in the CDR3. Germline loops: CDR1 SGHRS, CDR2 YFSETQ. The chain's CDR3 is CASSLMGTTGELFF. The CDR3 coding sequence is TGCGCCAGCAGCCTCATGGGCACAACCGGGGAGCTGTTTTTT. Filled out from reference TRBV5-1 and TRBJ2-2, the complete variable domain reads KAGVTQTPRYLIKTRGQQVTLSCSPISGHRSVSWYQQTPGQGLQFLFEYFSETQRNKGNFPGRFSGRQFSNSRSEMNVSTLELGDSALYLCASSLMGTTGELFFGEGSRLTVL.

The rearrangement links TRBV21-1 to TRBJ1-2. TRBV21-1 is termed a pseudogene. CDR3 size: 14 residues. The DNA of the CDR3 is TGTGCCAGCAGCAAAGGGAGTTGTTGGTATGGCTACACCTTC. Protein product: CASSKGSCWYGYTF.

This sequence joins TRBV9 and TRBJ2-1; 7 bases fit TRBD1. The germline V gene encodes CDR1 SGDLS and CDR2 YYNGEE. V dropped 4 bases and J dropped 7; count of bases not matched to a gene: 8. The CDR3 sequence is 14 residues long. The CDR3: CASSYGTDHNEQFF. For the CDR3, the DNA is TGTGCCAGCAGCTATGGGACAGATCATAATGAGCAGTTCTTC.

The chain joins TRBV7-8 to TRBJ2-1; TRBD1 matches 7 bases. Germline CDR1 is SGHVS and CDR2 is FQNEAQ. V shed 4 bases, J shed 10 bases, and the junction held 7 bases outside the gene matches. The CDR3 runs to 13 residues. The CDR3 sequence: CASSSYRGGEQFF. The CDR3 nucleotides read TGTGCCAGCAGCTCATACAGGGGCGGGGAGCAGTTCTTC.

The table lists this clone with a few counts. The chain uses TRBV7-9 and TRBJ2-7; D is ambiguous. The CDR3 contains 15 residues. Germline CDR1 SEHNR, CDR2 FQNEAQ (reference sequence). The V and J ends lost 3 bases and 3 bases respectively, with 15 bases between them. CDR3 DNA sequence: TGTGCCAGCAGCTTGCCGTCTCAAGGAGTCTACGAGCAGTACTTC. Its protein product is CASSLPSQGVYEQYF.

The CDR3 is CASSGTGAYTF. The CDR3 bases are TGTGCCAGCAGCGGGACAGGGGCCTACACCTTC. V usage is TRBV6-5 and J usage is TRBJ1-2; 10 positions agree with TRBD1. The CDR3 extends over 11 amino acids. Germline V gene sequence: CDR1 MNHEY, CDR2 SVGAGI. J was trimmed by 10 bases and V by 6 bases; bases with no gene match: 2.

This clone came up a few times. The V gene is TRBV1, the J gene TRBJ2-7; the table's D gene call, TRBD2, was not cross checked with the DNA. TRBV1 is recorded as a pseudogene. The length of the CDR3 is 15 residues. This CDR3 reads CTSSRRCSGRNEQYF. In DNA, the CDR3 is TGCACCAGCAGCCGGAGGTGTAGCGGGAGAAACGAGCAGTACTTC.

The chain carries TRBV5-4 and TRBJ2-5; possible D gene TRBD2, 5 bases. CDR1 SGHNT and CDR2 YYREEE come from the germline V gene (reference sequence). CDR3 size: 14 residues. The germline V and J ends were trimmed by 5 bases and 4 bases, with 15 bases remaining between them. The chain's CDR3 is CASSLEGRGETQYF. DNA for the CDR3: TGTGCCAGCAGTTTAGAGGGTCGGGGAGAGACCCAGTACTTC.

This clone was seen only a few times. This chain uses TRBV11-2 with TRBJ2-3; 9 bases map to TRBD1. This CDR3 has 16 amino acids. Trimming at V came to 1 base and at J to 4 bases, leaving 6 bases not matched to a gene. The germline V gene encodes CDR1 SGHAT and CDR2 FQNNGV. The CDR3 coding sequence is TGTGCCAGCAGCTTAGGGGGACAGGGAAAACCAGATACGCAGTATTTT. Its protein product is CASSLGGQGKPDTQYF.

The chain links TRBV10-1 to TRBJ2-1, with D tentatively TRBD1 (5 bases). CDR3 size: 14 residues. V was clipped by 5 bases and J by 13 bases, with 21 bases between them. CDR1 is WNHNN, CDR2 SYGVQD, per germline (reference sequence). The CDR3 region is CASSFPAPDSVQFF. The DNA of the CDR3 is TGCGCCAGCAGTTTTCCCGCCCCAGACAGCGTCCAGTTCTTC.